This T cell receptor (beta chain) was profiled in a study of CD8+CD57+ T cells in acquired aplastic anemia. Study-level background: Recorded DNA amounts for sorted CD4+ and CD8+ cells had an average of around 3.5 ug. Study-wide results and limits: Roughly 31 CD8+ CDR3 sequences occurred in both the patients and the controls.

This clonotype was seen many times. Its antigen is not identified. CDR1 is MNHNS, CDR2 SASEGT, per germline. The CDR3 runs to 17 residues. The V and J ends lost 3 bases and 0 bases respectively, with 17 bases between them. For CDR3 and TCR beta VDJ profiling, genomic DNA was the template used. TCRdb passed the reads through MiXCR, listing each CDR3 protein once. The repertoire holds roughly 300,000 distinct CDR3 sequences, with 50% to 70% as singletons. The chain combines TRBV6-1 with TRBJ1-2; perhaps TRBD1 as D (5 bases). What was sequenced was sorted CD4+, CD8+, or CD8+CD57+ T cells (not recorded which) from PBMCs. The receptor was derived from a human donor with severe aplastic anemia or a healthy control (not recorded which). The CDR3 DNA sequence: TGTGCCAGCAGTGATCGGGGATTGGGACCGACTAACTATGGCTACACCTTC. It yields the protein CASSDRGLGPTNYGYTF.